The rows below give T cell receptor beta chains drawn from one sample of a study of cytomegalovirus exposure and HLA in healthy donors. TCRdb's copy holds only in-frame clones and misses some; the assay was immunoSEQ multiplex PCR. The repertoire has under 150,000 clones, 85% to 90% of them found once; the top ten carry roughly 5%. Input material: PBMCs. The receptors originated from a woman aged 25 to 39 in good health and CMV-seronegative. Both conserved end residues are part of each CDR3. The D gene is left open where the match is weak. A row's size may be missing; if present it is once, few, many or a size class.

V	D	J	size	DNA	CDR3
TRBV7-3	.	TRBJ2-3	.	TGTGCCAGCAGCCCAAGCGGGCAGGGCACAGATACGCAGTATTTT	CASSPSGQGTDTQYF
TRBV27	.	TRBJ2-5	.	TGTGCCAGCAGGCCCCAGGGAGGGGGGACCCAGTACTTC	CASRPQGGGTQYF
TRBV6-1	.	TRBJ2-4	.	TGTGCCAGCAGTGAAGATAGCAGCGTACTAGCCAAAAACATTCAGTACTTC	CASSEDSSVLAKNIQYF
TRBV7-8	.	TRBJ2-1	.	TGTGCCAGCAGCTTATCAGTTGGGGCCTTTGTGAATGAGCAGTTCTTC	CASSLSVGAFVNEQFF
TRBV5-1	TRBD2	TRBJ2-5	once	TGCGCCAGCAGCCCGCGGGGACTAGCGGGGGGAGCAGAGACCCAGTACTTC	CASSPRGLAGGAETQYF
TRBV4-3	TRBD2	TRBJ2-1	.	TGCGCCAGCAGCCAAGAAATAGGGGCGGGGGGGCTACATGAGCAGTTCTTC	CASSQEIGAGGLHEQFF
TRBV18	TRBD1	TRBJ1-2	.	TGTGCCAGCTCACCTATGACTCCAGGGGGCTTTTCATTTGGCTACACCTTC	CASSPMTPGGFSFGYTF
TRBV28	.	TRBJ1-2	.	TGTGCCAGCCGAAGGGGGGGCTACACCTTC	CASRRGGYTF
TRBV19	.	TRBJ1-5	.	TGTGCCAGTAGTATAGGGACGGGAGTGGGGACCAATCAGCCCCAGCATTTT	CASSIGTGVGTNQPQHF
TRBV5-1	TRBD1	TRBJ2-7	.	TGCGCCAGCAGCCTGGGACAGGGGGTTCGGTACGAGCAGTACTTC	CASSLGQGVRYEQYF
TRBV2	TRBD1	TRBJ2-7	once	TGTGCCAGCAGGGGACAGGGGAAGGACGAGCAGTACTTC	CASRGQGKDEQYF
TRBV10-3	.	TRBJ1-2	.	TGTGCCATCAGTGAGAGGGGACTTAACTATGGCTACACCTTC	CAISERGLNYGYTF
TRBV5-5	TRBD2	TRBJ2-2	.	TGTGCCAGCAGCGCCATCACGGGACTAGCGGGAGTAAACCCCGGGGAGCTGTTTTTT	CASSAITGLAGVNPGELFF
TRBV5-4	.	TRBJ1-6	once	TGTGCCAGCAGCTTGTATACAGGAGAAGGGGAACCCCTCCACTTT	CASSLYTGEGEPLHF
TRBV5-6	TRBD2	TRBJ2-5	.	TGTCTTTTTGAAAATAGGCGGGGGGGCCGGAGCCAAGAGACCCAGTACTTC	CLFENRRGGRSQETQYF
TRBV19	.	TRBJ1-5	.	TGTGCCAGTAGTATTCTTATTAGACTGAACCAGCCCCAGCATTTT	CASSILIRLNQPQHF
TRBV4-3	.	TRBJ2-7	.	TGCGCCAGCAGCCAAGACAGATATTACGAGCAGTACTTC	CASSQDRYYEQYF
TRBV7-2	TRBD1	TRBJ2-7	.	TGTGCCAGCAGCTTCCGGGACAGATCCTACGAGCAGTACTTC	CASSFRDRSYEQYF
TRBV7-9	TRBD2	TRBJ2-1	.	TGTGCCAGCAGCTTATTTCTCGGGACTAGCGGCATCTACAATGAGCAGTTCTTC	CASSLFLGTSGIYNEQFF
TRBV18	TRBD1	TRBJ1-1	.	TGTGCCAGCTCACCAAGGGGGCGCGCCCTCACTGAAGCTTTCTTT	CASSPRGRALTEAFF
TRBV6-5	TRBD1	TRBJ1-6	.	TGTGCCAGCAGTTATGGACAGGGGGGAAATTCACCCCTCCACTTT	CASSYGQGGNSPLHF
TRBV9	.	TRBJ2-7	.	TGTGCCAGCAGCGTTGCGAGTTCCTACGAGCAGTACTTC	CASSVASSYEQYF
TRBV4-1	.	TRBJ1-2	.	TGCGCCAGCAGCCAAGTTTTAAGCGAAGGCTACACCTTC	CASSQVLSEGYTF
TRBV5-1	TRBD1	TRBJ2-3	.	TGCGCCAGCAGCTGGGGGACAGGGGGCATAGATACGCAGTATTTT	CASSWGTGGIDTQYF
TRBV28	.	TRBJ1-5	.	TGTGCCAGCAGGCCGACAGGAGCAGGATATAGCAATCAGCCCCAGCATTTT	CASRPTGAGYSNQPQHF
TRBV7-2	TRBD2	TRBJ2-5	.	TGTGCCAGCAGCCCCGGACTAGCGGGGGAAGAGACCCAGTACTTC	CASSPGLAGEETQYF
TRBV30	.	TRBJ2-3	.	TGTGCCTGGAGTGTAATGGCAGGAAGCACAGATACGCAGTATTTT	CAWSVMAGSTDTQYF
TRBV5-4	TRBD1	TRBJ2-7	.	TGTGCCAGCAGCTTGATGGCGACAGGGGCATCCTACGAGCAGTACTTC	CASSLMATGASYEQYF
TRBV5-1	.	TRBJ1-2	.	TGCGCCAGCAGCTTGGCGGTTGGGGGGAACACTAACTATGGCTGCACCTTC	CASSLAVGGNTNYGCTF
TRBV30	.	TRBJ2-7	.	TGTGCCTGGGGATGGGGCTACTACGAGCAGTACTTC	CAWGWGYYEQYF
TRBV18	.	TRBJ2-3	once	TGTGCCAGCTCCCAGGGACTGGGAACAGATACGCAGTATTTT	CASSQGLGTDTQYF
TRBV5-1	.	TRBJ1-2	.	TGCGCCAGCAGCCCCTTGGGGGGGGGCGGCTACACCTTC	CASSPLGGGGYTF
TRBV15	.	TRBJ2-7	.	TGTGCCACCAGCAGAGAGAGGACAGCCCCGCTTTCCTACGAGCAGTACTTC	CATSRERTAPLSYEQYF
TRBV30	.	TRBJ2-4	.	TGTGCCTGGAGTGTAGATAACGGGGCCAAAAACATTCAGTACTTC	CAWSVDNGAKNIQYF
TRBV7-8	TRBD1	TRBJ1-5	.	TGTGCCACGGCAGGACAGGGATATAATCAGCCCCAGCATTTT	CATAGQGYNQPQHF
TRBV9	.	TRBJ2-6	.	TGTGCCAGCAGCGGCACAGTCTCTGGGGCCAACGTCCTGACTTTC	CASSGTVSGANVLTF
TRBV6-5	TRBD1	TRBJ2-7	once	TGTGCCAGCAGTCCCGACGGGGGACAGGTGTACGAGCAGTACTTC	CASSPDGGQVYEQYF
TRBV7-2	TRBD1	TRBJ1-1	.	TGTGCCAGCAGCCCGAGGACAGGGGGCTTTTCGACTGAAGCTTTCTTT	CASSPRTGGFSTEAFF
TRBV9	TRBD1	TRBJ2-7	.	TGTGCCAGCAGCGGAGAAGCACAGGGGGGCATCTACGAGCAGTACTTC	CASSGEAQGGIYEQYF
TRBV7-9	TRBD1	TRBJ1-3	.	TGTGCCAGCAGTTTCCACCGGACAGGGCTGACCTCTGGAAACACCATATATTTT	CASSFHRTGLTSGNTIYF
TRBV29-1	.	TRBJ2-2	.	TGCAGCGTTCCCGGCGGAACCAACACCGGGGAGCTGTTTTTT	CSVPGGTNTGELFF
TRBV28	.	TRBJ1-2	.	TGTGCCAGCAGCCCGGACAGTCTAATTAGCTATGGCTACACCTTC	CASSPDSLISYGYTF
TRBV7-3	TRBD1	TRBJ2-3	.	TGTGCCAGCAGCGAACAGGGGAGCACAGATACGCAGTATTTT	CASSEQGSTDTQYF
TRBV7-8	.	TRBJ2-7	.	TGTGCCAGCAGCCAGTACTCCTACGAGCAGTACTTC	CASSQYSYEQYF
TRBV7-2	TRBD2	TRBJ2-7	.	TGTGCCAGCAGCCCCTGGGTAGCGGGAGTCGAGCAGTACTTC	CASSPWVAGVEQYF
TRBV28	TRBD1	TRBJ1-5	few	TGTGCCAGCAGTGGGGACAGAAGTAGCAATCAGCCCCAGCATTTT	CASSGDRSSNQPQHF
TRBV4-2	TRBD2	TRBJ2-1	.	TGTGCCAGCAGCCACGGGGGGACTAGCGGGGCTAATGAGCGGTTCTTC	CASSHGGTSGANERFF
TRBV30	.	TRBJ1-2	.	TGTGCCTGGAGTGGAGGAACTTATGGCTACACCTTC	CAWSGGTYGYTF
TRBV30	TRBD1	TRBJ2-7	.	TGTGCCTGGACCCCAGGGGGTTACGAGCAGTACTTC	CAWTPGGYEQYF
TRBV29-1	TRBD1	TRBJ2-1	once	TGCAGCGTTTACGGACAGGCTGAGCAGTTCTTC	CSVYGQAEQFF
TRBV7-8	.	TRBJ2-7	.	TGTGCCAGCAGCTTATCCCCAGGGGAAGCCTACGAGCAGTACTTC	CASSLSPGEAYEQYF
TRBV5-8	.	TRBJ1-6	.	TGTGCCAGCAGCCTCTCCGTCGACGGGGTTACACCCCTCCACTTT	CASSLSVDGVTPLHF
TRBV15	.	TRBJ2-7	once	TGTGCCACCAGCAGAGATCTTGGTAGCTCCTACGAGCAGTACTTC	CATSRDLGSSYEQYF
TRBV6-5	.	TRBJ2-7	few	TGTGCCAGCAGTGAAGGAGAGACCTACGAGCAGTACTTC	CASSEGETYEQYF